This T cell receptor beta chain was identified during a study of T-cell reconstitution after alpha-beta-depleted transplantation in children. Findings and limits, study-wide: Where alpha-beta T cells came from about two months after transplant was reportedly several hundred expanded graft clones.

In its sample, this clonotype was seen a few times. Its matching antigen is unknown. V lost 3 bases and J 4 bases, leaving 9 bases between the germline ends. The germline V gene encodes CDR1 SGHNT and CDR2 YYREEE (reference sequence). The CDR3 totals 13 residues. During its preparation, the TCRbeta library received unique molecular identifiers. In TCRdb, the PCR reads were re-called with MiXCR into one record per CDR3 protein. The table lists hundreds of thousands of distinct CDR3 sequences, 16% of them singletons, with around 4.5% in the top ten. This sequence joins TRBV5-4 and TRBJ2-3; no definite D call. Here the sequenced sample was PBMCs, mostly from graft donor cells, taken 360 days after TCRalphabeta/CD19-depleted stem cell transplant. The TCR comes from a male patient younger than 18 who had a stem cell transplant for acute lymphoblastic leukemia, so the T cells may come from the graft donor. The CDR3 nucleotides read TGTGCCAGCAGCTCCCAGGATGCAGATACGCAGTATTTT. Its protein is CASSSQDADTQYF.